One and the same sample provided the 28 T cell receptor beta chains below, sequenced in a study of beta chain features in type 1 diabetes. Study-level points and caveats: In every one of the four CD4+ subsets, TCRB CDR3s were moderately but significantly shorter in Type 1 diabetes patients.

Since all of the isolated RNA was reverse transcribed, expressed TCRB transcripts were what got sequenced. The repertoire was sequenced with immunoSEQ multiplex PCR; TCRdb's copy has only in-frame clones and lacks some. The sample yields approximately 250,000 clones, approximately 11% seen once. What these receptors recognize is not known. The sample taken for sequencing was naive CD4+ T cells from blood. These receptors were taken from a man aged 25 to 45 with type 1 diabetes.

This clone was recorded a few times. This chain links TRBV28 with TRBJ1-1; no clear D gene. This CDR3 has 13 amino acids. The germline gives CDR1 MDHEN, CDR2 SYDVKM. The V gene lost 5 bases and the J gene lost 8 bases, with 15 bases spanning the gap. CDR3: CASSPRLRGEAFF. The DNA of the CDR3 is TGTGCCAGCAGTCCTAGACTTCGCGGCGAAGCTTTCTTT.

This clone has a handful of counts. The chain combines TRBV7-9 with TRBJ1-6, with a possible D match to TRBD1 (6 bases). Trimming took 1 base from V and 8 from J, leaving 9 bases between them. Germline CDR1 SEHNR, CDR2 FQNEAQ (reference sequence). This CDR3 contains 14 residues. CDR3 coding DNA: TGTGCCAGCAGCTTAGAACAGGGCTATTCACCCCTCCACTTT. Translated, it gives CASSLEQGYSPLHF.

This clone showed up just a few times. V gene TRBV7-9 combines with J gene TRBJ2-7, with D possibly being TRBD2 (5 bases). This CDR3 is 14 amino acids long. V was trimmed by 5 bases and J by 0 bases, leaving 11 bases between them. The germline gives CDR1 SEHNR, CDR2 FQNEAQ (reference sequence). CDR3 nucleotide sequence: TGTGCCAGCAGCAGCGGACGGAGCTCCTACGAGCAGTACTTC. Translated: CASSSGRSSYEQYF.

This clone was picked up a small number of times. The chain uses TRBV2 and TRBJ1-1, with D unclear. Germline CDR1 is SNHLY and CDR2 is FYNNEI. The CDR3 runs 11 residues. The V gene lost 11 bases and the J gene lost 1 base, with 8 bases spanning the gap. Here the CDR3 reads CARLGNTEAFF. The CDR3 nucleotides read TGTGCCCGACTCGGGAACACTGAAGCTTTCTTT.

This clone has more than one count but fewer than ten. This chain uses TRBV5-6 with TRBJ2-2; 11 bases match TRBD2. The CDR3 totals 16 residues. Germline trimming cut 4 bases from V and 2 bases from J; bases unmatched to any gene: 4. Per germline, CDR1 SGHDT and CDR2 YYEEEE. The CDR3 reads CASSPGTSGNTGELFF. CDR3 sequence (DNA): TGTGCCAGCAGCCCCGGGACTAGCGGAAACACCGGGGAGCTGTTTTTT.

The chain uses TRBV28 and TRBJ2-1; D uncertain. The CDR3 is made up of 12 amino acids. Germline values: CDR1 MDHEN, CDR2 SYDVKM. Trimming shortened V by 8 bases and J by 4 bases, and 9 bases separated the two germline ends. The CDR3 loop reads CASSWSYNEQFF. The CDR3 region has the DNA TGTGCCAGCTCCTGGAGTTACAATGAGCAGTTCTTC.

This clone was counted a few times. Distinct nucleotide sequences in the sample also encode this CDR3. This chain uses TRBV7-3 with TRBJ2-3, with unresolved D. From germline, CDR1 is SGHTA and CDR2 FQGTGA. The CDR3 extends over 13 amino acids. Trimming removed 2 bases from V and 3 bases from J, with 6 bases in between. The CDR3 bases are TGTGCCAGCAGCTTAGCGAGTACAGATACGCAGTATTTT. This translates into CASSLASTDTQYF.

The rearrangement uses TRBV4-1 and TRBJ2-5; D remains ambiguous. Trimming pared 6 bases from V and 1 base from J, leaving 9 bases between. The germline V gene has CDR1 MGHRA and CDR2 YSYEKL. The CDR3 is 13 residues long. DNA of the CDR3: TGCGCCAGCAGTTTAGTGATCCAAGAGACCCAGTACTTC. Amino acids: CASSLVIQETQYF.

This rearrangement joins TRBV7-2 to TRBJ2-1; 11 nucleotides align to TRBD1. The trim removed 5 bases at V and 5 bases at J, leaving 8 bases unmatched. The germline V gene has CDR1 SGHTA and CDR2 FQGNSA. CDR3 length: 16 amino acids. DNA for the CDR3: TGTGCCAGCAGCCTATACTCGGACAGGGGGCACAATGAGCAGTTCTTC. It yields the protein CASSLYSDRGHNEQFF.

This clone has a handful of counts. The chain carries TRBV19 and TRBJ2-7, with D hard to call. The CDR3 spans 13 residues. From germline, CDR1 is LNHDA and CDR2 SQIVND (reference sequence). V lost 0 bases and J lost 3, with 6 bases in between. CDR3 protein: CASSIERDYEQYF. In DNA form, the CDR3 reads TGTGCCAGTAGTATAGAGCGAGACTACGAGCAGTACTTC. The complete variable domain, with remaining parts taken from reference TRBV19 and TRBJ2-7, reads DGGITQSPKYLFRKEGQNVTLSCEQNLNHDAMYWYRQDPGQGLRLIYYSQIVNDFQKGDIAEGYSVSREKKESFPLTVTSAQKNPTAFYLCASSIERDYEQYFGPGTRLTVT.

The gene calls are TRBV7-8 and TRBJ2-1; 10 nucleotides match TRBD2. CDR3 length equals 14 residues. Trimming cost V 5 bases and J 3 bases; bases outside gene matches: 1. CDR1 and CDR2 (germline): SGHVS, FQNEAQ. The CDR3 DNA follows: TGTGCCAGCAGCCGGACTAGCGGCTACAATGAGCAGTTCTTC. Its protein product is CASSRTSGYNEQFF.

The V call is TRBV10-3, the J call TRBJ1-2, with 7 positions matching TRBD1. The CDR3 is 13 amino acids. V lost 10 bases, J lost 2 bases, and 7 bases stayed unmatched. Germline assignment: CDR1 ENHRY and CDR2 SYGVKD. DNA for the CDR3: TGTGCCAGCGGACAGGCGCAAAACTATGGCTACACCTTC. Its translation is CASGQAQNYGYTF.

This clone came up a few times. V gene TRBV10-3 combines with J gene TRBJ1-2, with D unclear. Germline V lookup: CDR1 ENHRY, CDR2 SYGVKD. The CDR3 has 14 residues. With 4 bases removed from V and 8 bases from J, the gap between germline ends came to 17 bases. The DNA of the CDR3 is TGTGCCATCAGTGTGGAGGGTTCTGCTTACGGCTACACCTTC. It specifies CAISVEGSAYGYTF.

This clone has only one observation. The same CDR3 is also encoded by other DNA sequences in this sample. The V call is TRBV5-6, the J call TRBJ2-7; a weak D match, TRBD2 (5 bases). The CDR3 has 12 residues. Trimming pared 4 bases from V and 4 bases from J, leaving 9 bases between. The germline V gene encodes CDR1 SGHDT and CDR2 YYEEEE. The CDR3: CASSLRGYEQYF. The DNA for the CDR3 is TGTGCCAGCAGCCTACGGGGTTACGAGCAGTACTTC.

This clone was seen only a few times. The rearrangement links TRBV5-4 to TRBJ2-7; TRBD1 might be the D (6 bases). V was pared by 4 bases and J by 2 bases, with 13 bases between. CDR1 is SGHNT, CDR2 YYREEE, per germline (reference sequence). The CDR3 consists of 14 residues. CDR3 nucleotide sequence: TGTGCCAGCAGCACGAGGGGACAAACCTACGAGCAGTACTTC. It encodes CASSTRGQTYEQYF.

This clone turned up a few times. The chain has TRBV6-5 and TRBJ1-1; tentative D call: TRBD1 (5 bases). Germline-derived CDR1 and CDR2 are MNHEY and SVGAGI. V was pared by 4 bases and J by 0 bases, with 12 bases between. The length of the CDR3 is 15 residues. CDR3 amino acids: CASSFFRGMNTEAFF. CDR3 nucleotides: TGTGCCAGCAGTTTTTTTAGGGGCATGAACACTGAAGCTTTCTTT.

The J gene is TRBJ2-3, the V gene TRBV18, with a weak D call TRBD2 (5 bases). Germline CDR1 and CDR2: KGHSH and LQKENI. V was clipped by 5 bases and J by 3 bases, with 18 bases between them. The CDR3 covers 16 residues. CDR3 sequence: CASSIRSGRGTDTQYF. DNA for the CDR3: TGTGCCAGCTCAATCAGAAGCGGCCGAGGGACAGATACGCAGTATTTT.

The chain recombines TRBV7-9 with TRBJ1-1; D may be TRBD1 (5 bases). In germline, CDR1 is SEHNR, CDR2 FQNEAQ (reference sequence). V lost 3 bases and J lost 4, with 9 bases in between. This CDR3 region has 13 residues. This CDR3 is CASSLLGGTEAFF. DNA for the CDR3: TGTGCCAGCAGCTTGCTGGGGGGCACTGAAGCTTTCTTT.

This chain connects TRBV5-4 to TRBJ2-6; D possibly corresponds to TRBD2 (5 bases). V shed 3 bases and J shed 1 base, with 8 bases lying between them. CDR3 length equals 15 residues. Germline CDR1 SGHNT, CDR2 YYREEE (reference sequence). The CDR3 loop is CASSYGKSGANVLTF. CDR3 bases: TGTGCCAGCAGCTACGGGAAATCTGGGGCCAACGTCCTGACTTTC.

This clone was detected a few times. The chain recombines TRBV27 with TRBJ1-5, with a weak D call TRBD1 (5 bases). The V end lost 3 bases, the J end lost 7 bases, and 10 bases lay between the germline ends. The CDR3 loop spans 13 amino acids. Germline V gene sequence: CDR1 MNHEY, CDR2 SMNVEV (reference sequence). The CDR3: CASSLIPGQPQHF. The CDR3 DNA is TGTGCCAGCAGTTTGATCCCAGGGCAGCCCCAGCATTTT.

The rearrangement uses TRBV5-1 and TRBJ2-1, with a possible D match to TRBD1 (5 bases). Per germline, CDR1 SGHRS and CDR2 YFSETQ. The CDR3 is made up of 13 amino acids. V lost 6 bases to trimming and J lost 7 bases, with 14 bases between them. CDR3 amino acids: CASNTMGQNEQFF. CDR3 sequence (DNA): TGCGCCAGCAACACTATGGGGCAGAATGAGCAGTTCTTC.

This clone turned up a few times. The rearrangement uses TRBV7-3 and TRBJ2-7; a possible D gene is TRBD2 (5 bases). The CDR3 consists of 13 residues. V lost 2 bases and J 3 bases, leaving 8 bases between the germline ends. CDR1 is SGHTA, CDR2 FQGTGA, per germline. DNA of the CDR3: TGTGCCAGCAGCTTATTTCGGGACTACGAGCAGTACTTC. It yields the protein CASSLFRDYEQYF. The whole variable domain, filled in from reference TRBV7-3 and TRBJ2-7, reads GAGVSQTPSNKVTEKGKYVELRCDPISGHTALYWYRQSLGQGPEFLIYFQGTGAADDSGLPNDRFFAVRPEGSVSTLKIQRTERGDSAVYLCASSLFRDYEQYFGPGTRLTVT.

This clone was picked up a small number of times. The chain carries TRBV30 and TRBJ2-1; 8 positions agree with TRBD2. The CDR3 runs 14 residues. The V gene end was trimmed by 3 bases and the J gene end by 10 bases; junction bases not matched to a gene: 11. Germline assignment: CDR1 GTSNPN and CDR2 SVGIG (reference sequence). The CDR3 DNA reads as TGTGCCTGGAGCTTTGCGGGGGGAGTCGGGGAGCAGTTCTTC. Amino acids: CAWSFAGGVGEQFF.

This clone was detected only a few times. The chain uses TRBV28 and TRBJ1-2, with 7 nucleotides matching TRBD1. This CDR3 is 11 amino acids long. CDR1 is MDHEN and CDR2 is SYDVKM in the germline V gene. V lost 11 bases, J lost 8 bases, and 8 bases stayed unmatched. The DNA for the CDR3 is TGTGCCGTACAGGGGAGCGGCGGCTACACCTTC. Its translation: CAVQGSGGYTF.

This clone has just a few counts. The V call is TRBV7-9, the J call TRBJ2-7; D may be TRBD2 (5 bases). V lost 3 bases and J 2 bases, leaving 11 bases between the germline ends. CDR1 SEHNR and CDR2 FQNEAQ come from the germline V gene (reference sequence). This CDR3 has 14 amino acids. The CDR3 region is CASSLEAGAYEQYF. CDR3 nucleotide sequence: TGTGCCAGCAGCTTGGAGGCCGGGGCCTACGAGCAGTACTTC.

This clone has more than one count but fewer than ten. CDR3 sequence (DNA): TGCGCCAGCAGCGCGGGACAGGGTTCCTATGGCTACACCTTC. Residues: CASSAGQGSYGYTF. The V and J genes are TRBV5-1 and TRBJ1-2; 9 positions agree with TRBD1. After removal of 4 bases from V and 4 bases from J, the junction contained 5 bases not matched to a gene. This CDR3 region has 14 residues. Germline V gives CDR1 SGHRS, CDR2 YFSETQ. The complete variable domain, with remaining parts taken from reference TRBV5-1 and TRBJ1-2, reads KAGVTQTPRYLIKTRGQQVTLSCSPISGHRSVSWYQQTPGQGLQFLFEYFSETQRNKGNFPGRFSGRQFSNSRSEMNVSTLELGDSALYLCASSAGQGSYGYTFGSGTRLTVV.

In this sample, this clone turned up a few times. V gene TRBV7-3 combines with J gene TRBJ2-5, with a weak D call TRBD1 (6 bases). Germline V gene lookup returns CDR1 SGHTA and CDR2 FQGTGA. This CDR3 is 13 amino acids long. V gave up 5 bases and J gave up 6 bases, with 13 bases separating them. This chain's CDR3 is CASSVDSWKTQYF. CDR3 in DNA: TGTGCCAGCAGCGTGGACAGTTGGAAGACCCAGTACTTC.

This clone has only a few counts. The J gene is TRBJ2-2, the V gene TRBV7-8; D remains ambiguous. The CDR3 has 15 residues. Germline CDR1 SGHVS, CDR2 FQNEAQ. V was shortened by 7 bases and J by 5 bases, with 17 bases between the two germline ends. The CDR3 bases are TGTGCCAGCACCCTTGGCAGAGCAGGAACCGGGGAGCTGTTTTTT. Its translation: CASTLGRAGTGELFF.